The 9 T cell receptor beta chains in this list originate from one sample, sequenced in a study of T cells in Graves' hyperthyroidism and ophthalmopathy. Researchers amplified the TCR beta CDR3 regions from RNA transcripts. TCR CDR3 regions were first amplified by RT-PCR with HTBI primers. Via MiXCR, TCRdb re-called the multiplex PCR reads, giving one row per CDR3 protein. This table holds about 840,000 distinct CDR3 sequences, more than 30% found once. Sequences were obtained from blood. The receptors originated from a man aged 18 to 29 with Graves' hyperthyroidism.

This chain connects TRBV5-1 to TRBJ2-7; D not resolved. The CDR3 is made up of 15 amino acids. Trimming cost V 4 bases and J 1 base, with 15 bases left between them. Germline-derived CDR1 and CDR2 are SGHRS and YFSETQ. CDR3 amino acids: CASSQAAKGSYEQYF. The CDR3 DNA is TGCGCCAGCAGCCAAGCAGCGAAGGGTTCCTACGAGCAGTACTTC. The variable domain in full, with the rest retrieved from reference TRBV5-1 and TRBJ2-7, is KAGVTQTPRYLIKTRGQQVTLSCSPISGHRSVSWYQQTPGQGLQFLFEYFSETQRNKGNFPGRFSGRQFSNSRSEMNVSTLELGDSALYLCASSQAAKGSYEQYFGPGTRLTVT.

The CDR3 DNA sequence: TGTGCCAGCAGCTATAATTCGGCTGAAGCTTTCTTT. It translates to CASSYNSAEAFF. The chain has TRBV7-9 and TRBJ1-1; D not certain. V lost 4 bases, J lost 6 bases, and 9 bases lay in between. CDR3 size: 12 residues. CDR1 and CDR2 (germline): SEHNR, FQNEAQ (reference sequence).

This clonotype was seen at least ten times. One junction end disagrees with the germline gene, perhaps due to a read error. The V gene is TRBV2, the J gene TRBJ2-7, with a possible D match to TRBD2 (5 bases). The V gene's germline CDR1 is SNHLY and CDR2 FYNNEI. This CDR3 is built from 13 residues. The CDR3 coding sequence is TGTGCCAGCAGTGAATCCACTACTAGATCCGGGAACTTC. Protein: CASSESTTRSGNF. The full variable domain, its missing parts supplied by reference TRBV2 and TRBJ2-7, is EPEVTQTPSHQVTQMGQEVILRCVPISNHLYFYWYRQILGQKVEFLVSFYNNEISEKSEIFDDQFSVERPDGSNFTLKIRSTKLEDSAMYFCASSESTTRSGNFGPGTRLTVT.

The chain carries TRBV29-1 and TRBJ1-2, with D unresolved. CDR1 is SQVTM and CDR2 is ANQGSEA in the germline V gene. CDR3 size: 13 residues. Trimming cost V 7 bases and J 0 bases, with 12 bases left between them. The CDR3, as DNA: TGCAGCGCCTCCTCTGGATCTAACTATGGCTACACCTTC. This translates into CSASSGSNYGYTF.

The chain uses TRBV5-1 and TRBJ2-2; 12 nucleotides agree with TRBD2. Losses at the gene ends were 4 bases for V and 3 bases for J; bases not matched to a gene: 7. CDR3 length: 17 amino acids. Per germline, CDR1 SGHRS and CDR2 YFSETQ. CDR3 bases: TGCGCCAGCAGCCCCAGGGGACTAGCGGGCGACACCGGGGAGCTGTTTTTT. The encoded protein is CASSPRGLAGDTGELFF.

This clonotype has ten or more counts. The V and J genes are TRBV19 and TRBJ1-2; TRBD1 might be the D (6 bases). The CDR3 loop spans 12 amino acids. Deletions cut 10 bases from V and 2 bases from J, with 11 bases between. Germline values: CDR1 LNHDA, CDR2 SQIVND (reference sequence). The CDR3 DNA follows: TGTGCCACCGGAAGGGGGAACTATGGCTACACCTTC. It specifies CATGRGNYGYTF.

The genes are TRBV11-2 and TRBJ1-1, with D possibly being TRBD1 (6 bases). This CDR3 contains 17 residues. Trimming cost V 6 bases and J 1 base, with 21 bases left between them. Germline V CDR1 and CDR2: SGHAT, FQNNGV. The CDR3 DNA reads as TGTGCCAGCAGTCGGGGGGGGGGGGCGACGAAGAACACTGAAGCTTTCTTT. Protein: CASSRGGGATKNTEAFF.

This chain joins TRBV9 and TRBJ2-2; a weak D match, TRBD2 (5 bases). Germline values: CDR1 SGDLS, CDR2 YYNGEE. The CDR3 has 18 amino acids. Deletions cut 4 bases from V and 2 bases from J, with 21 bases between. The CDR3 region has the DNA TGTGCCAGCAGCCCCCGAGATGGGAGTTTGCAAAACACCGGGGAGCTGTTTTTT. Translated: CASSPRDGSLQNTGELFF.

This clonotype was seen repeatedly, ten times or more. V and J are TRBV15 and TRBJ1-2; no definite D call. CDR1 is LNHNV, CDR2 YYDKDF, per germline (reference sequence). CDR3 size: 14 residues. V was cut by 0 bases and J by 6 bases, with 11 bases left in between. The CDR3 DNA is TGTGCCACCAGCAGAGATTCACCCTCTAATGGCTACACCTTC. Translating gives CATSRDSPSNGYTF.